Presented here are 17 T cell receptor beta chains from one specimen sequenced in a study of shared clonotypes between healthy human individuals. The repertoire was sequenced with immunoSEQ multiplex PCR; TCRdb's copy has only in-frame clones and lacks some. The table includes millions of clones, roughly 94% detected once. Sequences were obtained from naive CD4+ T cells sorted from blood. Subset of the sample: CD45RA+ positively selected. These TCRs come from a man aged 18 to 30 in good health.

The chain employs TRBV4-2 and TRBJ2-1; 7 bases line up with TRBD2. Germline V lookup: CDR1 LGHNA, CDR2 YNFKEQ. This CDR3 is 15 amino acids long. V trimming: 0 bases; J trimming: 8 bases; junction bases outside the gene matches: 7. The CDR3 region is CASSQDGRGVDEQFF. The DNA of the CDR3 is TGTGCCAGCAGCCAAGATGGGAGGGGAGTGGATGAGCAGTTCTTC.

This clone was found once. The chain uses TRBV6-5 and TRBJ1-2; no definite D call. Trimming took 7 bases from V and 5 from J, leaving 8 bases between them. Germline V gene lookup returns CDR1 MNHEY and CDR2 SVGAGI. The CDR3 extends over 11 amino acids. CDR3 bases: TGTGCCAGCAACTCGTGGTATGGCTACACCTTC. Translation gives CASNSWYGYTF.

The chain uses TRBV6-5 and TRBJ1-1, with D maybe TRBD1 (5 bases). With 0 bases removed from V and 6 bases from J, the gap between germline ends came to 17 bases. Germline lookup yields CDR1 MNHEY and CDR2 SVGAGI. CDR3 size: 16 residues. The CDR3 loop reads CASSYSGSGGLAEAFF. In DNA form, the CDR3 reads TGTGCCAGCAGTTACTCGGGATCTGGGGGATTGGCTGAAGCTTTCTTT.

The gene calls are TRBV7-2 and TRBJ2-2; unclear D gene. This CDR3 has 15 amino acids. Trimming removed 1 base from V and 7 bases from J, with 13 bases in between. Germline loops: CDR1 SGHTA, CDR2 FQGNSA. In DNA form, the CDR3 reads TGTGCCAGCAGCTTAGAAGGCCAAGCCGTCGGGGAGCTGTTTTTT. Its protein product is CASSLEGQAVGELFF.

As concerns this clone: Its ends do not fully match the called genes, so a read error is possible. This rearrangement joins TRBV7-7 to TRBJ2-3, with D tentatively TRBD2 (6 bases). Germline V lookup: CDR1 SSHAT, CDR2 FNYEAQ (reference sequence). The CDR3 length is 14 residues. Here the CDR3 reads CASSLGGTFNTQYF. In DNA, the CDR3 is TGTGCTAGCAGCTTAGGAGGGACCTTTAATACGCAGTATTTT.

The chain combines TRBV11-2 with TRBJ2-7; weak D call: TRBD1 (6 bases). Trimming left V 3 bases short and J 3 bases short, with 9 bases between. The CDR3 has 13 amino acids. CDR1 is SGHAT, CDR2 FQNNGV, per germline. CDR3 coding DNA: TGTGCCAGCAGCTTCGTGGACAGCTACGAGCAGTACTTC. As protein: CASSFVDSYEQYF. Combining the CDR3 with reference TRBV11-2 and TRBJ2-7 gives the whole variable domain EAGVAQSPRYKIIEKRQSVAFWCNPISGHATLYWYQQILGQGPKLLIQFQNNGVVDDSQLPKDRFSAERLKGVDSTLKIQPAKLEDSAVYLCASSFVDSYEQYFGPGTRLTVT.

V usage is TRBV7-2 and J usage is TRBJ1-2, with D possibly TRBD1 on 5 matching bases. CDR1 is SGHTA, CDR2 FQGNSA, per germline. Deletions cut 1 base from V and 4 bases from J, with 19 bases between. This CDR3 spans 17 amino acids. The CDR3 region is CASSLDPQGSLTYGYTF. The CDR3 DNA sequence: TGTGCCAGCAGCTTAGACCCTCAGGGTAGCCTTACCTATGGCTACACCTTC.

The V gene is TRBV7-2, the J gene TRBJ2-1; 8 bases align to TRBD2. With 5 bases clipped from V and 9 bases from J, the junction kept 15 bases outside the gene matches. The CDR3 is 16 residues long. The germline CDR1 and CDR2 sequences are SGHTA and FQGNSA. The CDR3, as DNA: TGTGCCAGCAGCCGTGGGAGCGGGAGAATTAGTAGTGAGCAGTTCTTC. This sequence encodes CASSRGSGRISSEQFF.

A word on this clone: Other DNA sequences in this specimen translate into the identical CDR3. This chain joins TRBV7-2 and TRBJ2-2, with D uncertain. V lost 0 bases, J lost 5 bases, and 7 bases lay in between. Germline lookup yields CDR1 SGHTA and CDR2 FQGNSA. This CDR3 spans 14 amino acids. DNA of the CDR3: TGTGCCAGCAGCTTAGCGGGAACTACCGGGGAGCTGTTTTTT. This sequence encodes CASSLAGTTGELFF.

The V and J genes are TRBV19 and TRBJ1-2; D is uncertain. Germline values: CDR1 LNHDA, CDR2 SQIVND (reference sequence). This CDR3 comprises 13 residues. The V and J ends lost 3 bases and 5 bases respectively, with 10 bases between them. CDR3 sequence (DNA): TGTGCCAGTAGTATTTCTCCGAGATATGGCTACACCTTC. Protein product: CASSISPRYGYTF.

The chain has TRBV6-5 and TRBJ2-7; D possibly corresponds to TRBD2 (6 bases). Germline V gene sequence: CDR1 MNHEY, CDR2 SVGAGI. V lost 8 bases, J lost 2 bases, and 16 bases lay in between. CDR3 size: 14 residues. Here the CDR3 DNA reads TGTGCCAGCCGACGGCGGGGTGTTCCCTACGAGCAGTACTTC. Amino acids: CASRRRGVPYEQYF.

The genes are TRBV2 and TRBJ2-7; D is ambiguous. This CDR3 comprises 13 residues. CDR1 SNHLY and CDR2 FYNNEI come from the germline V gene. V was clipped by 7 bases and J by 3 bases, with 13 bases between them. This chain's CDR3 is CASKERLYYEQYF. CDR3 DNA sequence: TGTGCCAGCAAGGAACGGCTTTACTACGAGCAGTACTTC.

This sequence joins TRBV4-3 and TRBJ2-2; no reliable D call. The germline V and J ends were trimmed by 1 base and 2 bases, with 20 bases remaining between them. The CDR3 extends over 19 amino acids. Germline V CDR1 and CDR2: LGHNA, YSLEER. The CDR3 is CASSQGREFRTTNTGELFF. CDR3 coding DNA: TGCGCCAGCAGCCAAGGTCGAGAGTTTAGGACGACTAACACCGGGGAGCTGTTTTTT.

V usage is TRBV7-2 and J usage is TRBJ2-7; possibly TRBD2 for D (6 bases). V lost 3 bases and J lost 2, with 17 bases in between. The CDR3 spans 16 residues. Germline V CDR1 and CDR2: SGHTA, FQGNSA. Written as DNA, the CDR3 is TGTGCCAGCAGCTTGGAACGACTAAGCGGGCCCTACGAGCAGTACTTC. The encoded protein is CASSLERLSGPYEQYF.

This chain connects TRBV5-1 to TRBJ1-2; no clear D. Per germline, CDR1 SGHRS and CDR2 YFSETQ. V lost 0 bases, J lost 8 bases, and 14 bases lay in between. This CDR3 spans 14 amino acids. The CDR3: CASSLALEVGGYTF. The CDR3 DNA follows: TGCGCCAGCAGCTTGGCCTTGGAGGTCGGAGGCTACACCTTC.

Note on this clone: At the DNA level, this CDR3 is encoded by other sequences in the same sample as well. The rearrangement joins TRBV5-1 to TRBJ1-5; no definite D call. Germline V gene sequence: CDR1 SGHRS, CDR2 YFSETQ. The CDR3 covers 14 residues. V lost 0 bases and J 2 bases, leaving 6 bases between the germline ends. The CDR3 reads CASSLESGNQPQHF. The CDR3 DNA is TGCGCCAGCAGCTTGGAGAGTGGCAATCAGCCCCAGCATTTT.

The rearrangement links TRBV6-5 to TRBJ2-7; the match to TRBD2 covers 8 bases. V shed 5 bases and J 11 bases; nucleotides not matched to a gene: 14. Germline V gene lookup returns CDR1 MNHEY and CDR2 SVGAGI. The CDR3 extends over 14 amino acids. The CDR3 DNA follows: TGTGCCAGCAGTCCCGATCTGCGGGCCGGGAGGGAGTACTTC. Amino acids: CASSPDLRAGREYF.